A single sample gave rise to the 20 T cell receptor beta chains below, sequenced in a study of CD8 T cells in ankylosing spondylitis. One entry per CDR3 protein results from TCRdb running MiXCR on the 5' RACE reads. This repertoire shows hundreds of thousands of distinct CDR3 sequences, less than 25% found once; its top ten account for roughly 3.6%. Specimen: blood, either unsorted or a sorted T cell fraction (not recorded which). The receptors derive from a female donor with ankylosing spondylitis or in good health (not recorded which).

V is TRBV6-1 and J is TRBJ2-2, with a weak D call TRBD2 (5 bases). The V gene lost 6 bases and the J gene lost 8 bases, with 16 bases spanning the gap. Germline V gives CDR1 MNHNS, CDR2 SASEGT. The CDR3 covers 14 residues. CDR3 DNA sequence: TGTGCCAGCAGGAGCAGGAGGCTAGGAGGGGAGCTGTTTTTT. Translated: CASRSRRLGGELFF.

The chain combines TRBV12-3 or TRBV12-4 with TRBJ2-3; 10 bases are a match to TRBD2. CDR3 length: 15 residues. Trimming cost V 3 bases and J 3 bases; bases outside gene matches: 3. Here the CDR3 reads CASSFSGRGTDTQYF. CDR3 nucleotide sequence: TGTGCCAGCAGTTTCAGCGGGAGGGGTACAGATACGCAGTATTTT.

This clonotype appeared many times. The chain employs TRBV7-6 and TRBJ2-1; D is possibly TRBD2 (6 bases). There are 13 residues in the CDR3. Trimming shortened V by 5 bases and J by 10 bases, and 15 bases separated the two germline ends. Germline-derived CDR1 and CDR2 are SGHVS and FNYEAQ. The CDR3 here is CASSLVGGQEQFF. CDR3 nucleotides: TGTGCCAGCAGCCTAGTCGGGGGTCAAGAGCAGTTCTTC.

This clonotype has just a few counts. This chain links TRBV7-8 with TRBJ1-2, with 9 nucleotides matching TRBD1. In germline, CDR1 is SGHVS, CDR2 FQNEAQ. Germline trimming cut 5 bases from V and 6 bases from J; bases unmatched to any gene: 7. The CDR3 contains 14 residues. The DNA of the CDR3 is TGTGCCAGCAGCCAACCGGGACAGGGTAATGGCTACACCTTC. Translating it yields CASSQPGQGNGYTF.

The rearrangement joins TRBV12-5 to TRBJ2-5; possible D gene TRBD1, 6 bases. The CDR3 totals 12 residues. In germline, CDR1 is LGHNT, CDR2 FRNRAP. V was trimmed by 7 bases and J by 5 bases, leaving 11 bases between them. The DNA for the CDR3 is TGTGCTAGTGCCCGAAGGGGGGAGACCCAGTACTTC. Translating it yields CASARRGETQYF.

This clonotype was observed a handful of times. The V gene is TRBV20-1, the J gene TRBJ2-1; D uncertain. With 1 base removed from V and 0 bases from J, the gap between germline ends came to 7 bases. Per germline, CDR1 DFQATT and CDR2 SNEGSKA (reference sequence). This CDR3 comprises 14 residues. The CDR3 is CSARAASSYNEQFF. CDR3 DNA sequence: TGCAGTGCTAGAGCCGCGAGCTCCTACAATGAGCAGTTCTTC.

V gene TRBV4-3 combines with J gene TRBJ2-1; 14 bases match TRBD2. Looked up from germline, CDR1 is LGHNA and CDR2 is YSLEER. The CDR3 loop spans 17 amino acids. V lost 3 bases, J lost 8 bases, and 9 bases stayed unmatched. The CDR3 spells CASSQSPGLAGAYEQFF. The CDR3, as DNA: TGCGCCAGCAGCCAGAGTCCGGGACTAGCGGGAGCGTATGAGCAGTTCTTC.

The table lists this clonotype with a few counts. The V call is TRBV20-1, the J call TRBJ2-3; 12 bases line up with TRBD2. CDR3 size: 15 residues. Trimming at V came to 3 bases and at J to 6 bases, leaving 7 bases not matched to a gene. Germline V CDR1 and CDR2: DFQATT, SNEGSKA (reference sequence). This CDR3 reads CSASPRTSGMDTQYF. CDR3 nucleotide sequence: TGCAGTGCTAGCCCCCGGACTAGCGGGATGGATACGCAGTATTTT.

This clonotype was observed a few times. This chain links TRBV20-1 with TRBJ2-1; 13 bases are a match to TRBD2. Germline trimming cut 2 bases from V and 10 bases from J; bases unmatched to any gene: 11. This CDR3 has 16 residues. CDR1 is DFQATT, CDR2 SNEGSKA, per germline (reference sequence). Here the CDR3 reads CSARYSGTSGTREQFF. As DNA, the CDR3 is TGCAGTGCTAGATACTCCGGGACTAGCGGGACCCGAGAGCAGTTCTTC.

The V call is TRBV6-1, the J call TRBJ2-5; the match to TRBD1 covers 9 bases. CDR3 size: 16 residues. V lost 6 bases to trimming and J lost 5 bases; unmatched junction nucleotides: 13. Germline V gene data show CDR1 as MNHNS and CDR2 as SASEGT. This CDR3 is CASRDTGGEGLETQYF. The CDR3 nucleotides are TGTGCCAGCAGGGATACAGGGGGCGAGGGACTTGAGACCCAGTACTTC.

This clonotype has only a few counts. The V call is TRBV16, the J call TRBJ2-7, with D possibly matching TRBD2 (6 bases). CDR1 KGHSY and CDR2 FQNENV come from the germline V gene. V was trimmed by 0 bases and J by 4 bases, leaving 10 bases between them. The CDR3 runs 14 residues. The CDR3 reads CASSQSLRGYEQYF. The CDR3, as DNA: TGTGCCAGCAGCCAATCCCTACGGGGGTACGAGCAGTACTTC.

This clonotype was seen a handful of times. This chain uses TRBV20-1 with TRBJ2-7; D unclear. The germline V gene has CDR1 DFQATT and CDR2 SNEGSKA (reference sequence). Trimming pared 0 bases from V and 2 bases from J, leaving 14 bases between. The CDR3 covers 15 residues. CDR3 coding DNA: TGCAGTGCTAGAGATCCGTCCCCCAGAGCCTACGAGCAGTACTTC. As protein: CSARDPSPRAYEQYF.

In this sample, this clonotype turned up a few times. The CDR3 region is CASSLKRATGELFF. The DNA of the CDR3 is TGTGCCAGCAGCTTAAAGCGGGCCACCGGGGAGCTGTTTTTT. This chain connects TRBV7-2 to TRBJ2-2; D perhaps matches TRBD2 (6 bases). The CDR3 sequence is 14 residues long. The germline V and J ends were trimmed by 2 bases and 4 bases, with 8 bases remaining between them. Germline loops: CDR1 SGHTA, CDR2 FQGNSA.

At least ten counts were recorded for this clonotype. The chain carries TRBV29-1 and TRBJ1-1, with 7 bases matching TRBD1. J lost 7 bases, V lost 4 bases, and 15 bases had no gene match. This CDR3 has 15 residues. Germline V gene lookup returns CDR1 SQVTM and CDR2 ANQGSEA. The CDR3 nucleotides read TGCAGCGTTGCGCAGACAGGGACCTACCCCTTTGAAGCTTTCTTT. The encoded protein is CSVAQTGTYPFEAFF.

This clonotype was detected only a few times. The chain is built from TRBV6-1 and TRBJ2-6; D may match TRBD1 or TRBD2 (5 bases each). The ends were cut back, 8 bases at V and 2 bases at J, with 7 bases in the middle. Germline loops: CDR1 MNHNS, CDR2 SASEGT. This CDR3 spans 13 amino acids. This CDR3 reads CASEGTGANVLTF. In DNA form, the CDR3 reads TGTGCCAGCGAGGGGACTGGGGCCAACGTCCTGACTTTC.

This clonotype has more than one count but fewer than ten. J is TRBJ1-5 and V is TRBV20-1; D ambiguous. Looked up from germline, CDR1 is DFQATT and CDR2 is SNEGSKA (reference sequence). Trimming left V 6 bases short and J 2 bases short, with 14 bases between. The CDR3 is 14 amino acids. CDR3 in DNA: TGCAGTGCACCTACGGACGGGGGCAATCAGCCCCAGCATTTT. Its protein is CSAPTDGGNQPQHF.

CDR3 protein: CASSPPLTGELFF. The CDR3 coding sequence is TGTGCCAGCTCACCACCGCTCACCGGGGAGCTGTTTTTT. This sequence joins TRBV18 and TRBJ2-2; no firm D call. Germline V gene data show CDR1 as KGHSH and CDR2 as LQKENI. The germline V and J ends were trimmed by 0 bases and 4 bases, with 3 bases remaining between them. The CDR3 extends over 13 amino acids.

This clonotype was seen a handful of times. The chain recombines TRBV6-5 with TRBJ2-1, with TRBD2 as a possible D gene (5 bases). The CDR3 totals 11 residues. Between the trimmed V and J ends, which lost 5 bases and 9 bases, there was a span of 8 bases. Germline assignment: CDR1 MNHEY and CDR2 SVGAGI. CDR3 sequence (DNA): TGTGCCAGCAGTAGCGGCCGTGAGCAGTTCTTC. Translation gives CASSSGREQFF.

The rearrangement uses TRBV18 and TRBJ1-5; TRBD1 is a possible D gene (5 bases). Trimming took 6 bases from V and 3 from J, leaving 21 bases between them. CDR3 size: 17 residues. Germline V gene data show CDR1 as KGHSH and CDR2 as LQKENI. The CDR3 sequence is CASSPGVGPGANQPQHF. The CDR3 region has the DNA TGTGCCAGCTCCCCCGGGGTTGGCCCCGGGGCCAATCAGCCCCAGCATTTT.

A remark on this clonotype: A read error may account for a junction end that differs from germline. The V gene is TRBV4-3, the J gene TRBJ2-1; 8 bases align to TRBD1. The CDR3 totals 13 residues. CDR1 is LGHNA and CDR2 is YSLEER in the germline V gene. The CDR3 spells CASSQDIGQGPLF. The CDR3, as DNA: TGCGCCAGCAGCCAAGATATAGGACAGGGTCCGCTCTTC.